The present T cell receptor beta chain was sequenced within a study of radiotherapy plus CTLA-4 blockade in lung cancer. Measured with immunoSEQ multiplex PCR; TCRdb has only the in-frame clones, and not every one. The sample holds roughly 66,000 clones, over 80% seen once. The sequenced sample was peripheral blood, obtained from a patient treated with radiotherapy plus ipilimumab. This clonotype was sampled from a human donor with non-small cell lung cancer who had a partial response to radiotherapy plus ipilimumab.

CDR3 coding DNA: TGCGCCAGCAGCTCATTGCCGGGACAGGGATACAATGAGCAGTTCTTC. Translation gives CASSSLPGQGYNEQFF. This rearrangement joins TRBV5-1 to TRBJ2-1; 9 bases agree with TRBD1. V trimming: 3 bases; J trimming: 4 bases; junction bases outside the gene matches: 8. Looked up from germline, CDR1 is SGHRS and CDR2 is YFSETQ. The CDR3 spans 16 residues.